Only a few counts were recorded for the clone carrying this T cell receptor beta chain. Replicate PCRs run on sorted subsets employed 200 ng DNA, tens of thousands of T cell genomes. Data came from immunoSEQ multiplex PCR; TCRdb stores just in-frame clones and leaves some out. Here the sample spans some 1.1 million clones, around three quarters being singletons. Losses at the gene ends were 5 bases for V and 4 bases for J; bases not matched to a gene: 18. The CDR3 is made up of 19 amino acids. Germline V gene sequence: CDR1 SGHTA, CDR2 FQGNSA. The data derive from a study of shared clonotypes between healthy human individuals.

The sample taken for sequencing was memory CD4+ T cells from PBMCs. Subset denoted: CD45RA-negative fraction. The rearrangement joins TRBV7-2 to TRBJ1-2; 11 bases agree with TRBD1. The clonotype originates from a man younger than 30 in good health. Some clones in this sample may be carry-over from other donors' samples. The CDR3 loop reads CASSQNPGQGATGPYGYTF. The DNA of the CDR3 is TGTGCCAGCAGCCAAAACCCTGGACAGGGGGCCACCGGGCCCTATGGCTACACCTTC.